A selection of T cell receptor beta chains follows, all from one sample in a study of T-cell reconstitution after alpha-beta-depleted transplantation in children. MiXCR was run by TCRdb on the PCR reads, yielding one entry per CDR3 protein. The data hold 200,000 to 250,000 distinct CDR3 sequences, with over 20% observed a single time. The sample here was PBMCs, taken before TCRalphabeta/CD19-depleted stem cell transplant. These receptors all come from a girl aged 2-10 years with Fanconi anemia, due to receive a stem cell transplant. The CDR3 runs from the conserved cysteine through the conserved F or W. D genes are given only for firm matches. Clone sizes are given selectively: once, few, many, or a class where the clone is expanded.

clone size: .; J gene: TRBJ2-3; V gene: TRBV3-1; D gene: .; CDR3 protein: CASSQAGGLGPDTQYF; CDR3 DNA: TGTGCCAGCAGCCAAGCGGGGGGCTTGGGCCCAGATACGCAGTATTTT
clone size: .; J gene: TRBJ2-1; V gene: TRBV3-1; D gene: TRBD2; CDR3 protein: CASSRAGEGYIEQFF; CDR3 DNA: TGTGCCAGCAGCCGAGCGGGAGAAGGGTATATTGAGCAGTTCTTC
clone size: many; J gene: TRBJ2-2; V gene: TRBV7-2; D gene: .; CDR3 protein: CASSRDNTGELFF; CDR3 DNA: TGTGCCAGCAGCCGGGACAACACCGGGGAGCTGTTTTTT
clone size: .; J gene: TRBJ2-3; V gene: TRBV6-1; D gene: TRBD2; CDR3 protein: CASNLAGGPDTQYF; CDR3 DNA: TGTGCCAGCAACCTAGCGGGAGGGCCAGATACGCAGTATTTT
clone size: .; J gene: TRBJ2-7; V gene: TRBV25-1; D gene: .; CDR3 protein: CASSGTAHYEQYF; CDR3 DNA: TGTGCCAGCAGTGGGACAGCTCACTACGAGCAGTACTTC
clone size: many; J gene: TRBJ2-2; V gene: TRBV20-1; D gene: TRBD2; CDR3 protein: CSVRTSSTDGELFF; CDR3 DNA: TGCAGTGTACGGACTAGCTCCACCGACGGGGAGCTGTTTTTT
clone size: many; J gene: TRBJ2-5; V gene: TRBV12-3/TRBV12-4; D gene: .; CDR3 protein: CASSSRETQYF; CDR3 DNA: TGTGCCAGCAGTTCGAGGGAGACCCAGTACTTC
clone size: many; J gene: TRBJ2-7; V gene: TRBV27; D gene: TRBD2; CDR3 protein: CASSLYVAGVYEQYF; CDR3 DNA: TGTGCCAGCAGTTTATATGTAGCGGGAGTGTACGAGCAGTACTTC
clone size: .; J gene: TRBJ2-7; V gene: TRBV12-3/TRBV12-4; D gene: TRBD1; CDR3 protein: CASSLKGAPYEQYF; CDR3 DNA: TGTGCCAGCAGTTTAAAGGGGGCCCCCTACGAGCAGTACTTC
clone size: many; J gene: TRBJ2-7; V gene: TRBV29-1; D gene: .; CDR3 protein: CSVRSGSYEQYF; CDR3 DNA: TGCAGCGTCCGATCAGGAAGCTACGAGCAGTACTTC
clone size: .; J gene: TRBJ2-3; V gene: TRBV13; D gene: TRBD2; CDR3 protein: CASSSKSGLAVTDTQYF; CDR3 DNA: TGTGCCAGCAGCAGCAAGTCGGGACTAGCGGTCACAGATACGCAGTATTTT
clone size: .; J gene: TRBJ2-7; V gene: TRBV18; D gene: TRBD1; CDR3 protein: CASSRDRTFYEQYF; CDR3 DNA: TGTGCCAGCTCCCGGGACAGGACCTTTTACGAGCAGTACTTC
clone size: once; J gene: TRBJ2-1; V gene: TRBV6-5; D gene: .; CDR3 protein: CASSYGPLGGEQFF; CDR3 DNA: TGTGCCAGCAGTTACGGTCCACTAGGTGGTGAGCAGTTCTTC
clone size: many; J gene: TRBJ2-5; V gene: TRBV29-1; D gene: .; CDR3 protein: CSVEDPWQGVETQYF; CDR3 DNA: TGCAGCGTTGAAGATCCTTGGCAGGGAGTAGAGACCCAGTACTTC
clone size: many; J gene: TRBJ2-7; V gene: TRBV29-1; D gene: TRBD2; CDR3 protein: CSARAGGPGLDYEQYF; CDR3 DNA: TGCAGCGCCCGAGCGGGAGGGCCCGGCTTGGACTACGAGCAGTACTTC
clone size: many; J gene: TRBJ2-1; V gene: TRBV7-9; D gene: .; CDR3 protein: CASSLGGTANNEQFF; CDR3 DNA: TGTGCCAGCAGCTTAGGCGGGACGGCAAACAATGAGCAGTTCTTC
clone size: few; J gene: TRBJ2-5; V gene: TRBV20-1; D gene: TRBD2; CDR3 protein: CSASGGGTRRTQYF; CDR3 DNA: TGCAGTGCTAGCGGGGGGGGGACTAGAAGGACCCAGTACTTC
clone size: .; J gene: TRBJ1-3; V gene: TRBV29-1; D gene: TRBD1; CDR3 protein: CSVDRQGAGNTIYF; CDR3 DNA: TGCAGCGTTGACAGACAGGGGGCTGGAAACACCATATATTTT
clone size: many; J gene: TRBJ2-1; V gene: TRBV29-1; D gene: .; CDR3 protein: CSVEGLRGDNEQFF; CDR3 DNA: TGCAGCGTTGAAGGCTTACGAGGTGACAATGAGCAGTTCTTC
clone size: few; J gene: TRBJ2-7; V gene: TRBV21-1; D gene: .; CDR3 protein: CARNSYYEQYF; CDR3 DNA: TGTGCCAGAAATTCCTACTACGAGCAGTACTTC
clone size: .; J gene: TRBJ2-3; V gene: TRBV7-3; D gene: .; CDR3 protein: CASSWTSSTDTQYF; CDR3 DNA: TGTGCCAGCAGTTGGACATCCTCCACAGATACGCAGTATTTT
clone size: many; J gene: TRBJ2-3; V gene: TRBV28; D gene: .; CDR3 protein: CASSPLIDRRTDTQYF; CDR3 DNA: TGTGCCAGCAGTCCCCTGATAGACCGACGCACAGATACGCAGTATTTT
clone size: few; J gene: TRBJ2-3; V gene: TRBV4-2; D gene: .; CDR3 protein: CASSQDGVSPGVTQYF; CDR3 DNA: TGTGCCAGCAGCCAAGATGGTGTCTCCCCGGGGGTTACGCAGTATTTT
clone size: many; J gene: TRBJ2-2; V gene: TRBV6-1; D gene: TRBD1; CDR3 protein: CASSFDRGGPGELFF; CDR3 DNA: TGTGCCAGCAGCTTCGACAGGGGAGGCCCCGGGGAGCTGTTTTTT
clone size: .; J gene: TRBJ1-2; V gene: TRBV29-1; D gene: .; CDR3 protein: CSVARSYGYTF; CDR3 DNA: TGCAGCGTTGCTCGGTCCTATGGCTACACCTTC
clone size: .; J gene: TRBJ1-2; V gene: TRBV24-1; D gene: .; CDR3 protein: CATTPAWEFYGYTF; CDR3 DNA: TGTGCCACCACGCCAGCCTGGGAATTCTATGGCTACACCTTC
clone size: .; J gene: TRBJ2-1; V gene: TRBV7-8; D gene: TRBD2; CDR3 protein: CASSSGTSGSSEQFF; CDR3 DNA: TGTGCCAGCAGCTCCGGGACTAGCGGGAGCAGTGAGCAGTTCTTC